This passage covers 21 T cell receptor beta chains from one sample sequenced in a study of identical twins. TCRdb analysed the 5' RACE reads with MiXCR anew, one entry per CDR3 protein. Of 250,000 or so distinct CDR3 sequences detected, approximately 12% appear once; the ten largest clones hold 4%. These records were also assigned to another study, of yellow fever vaccine responses in identical twins.

The source material was memory (CD45RO+) T cells sorted from blood. These receptors originate from a woman aged 18-29 years in good health.

This clonotype was counted many times. This chain joins TRBV6-5 and TRBJ1-1; no clear D. Trimming stripped 3 bases from V and 1 base from J, with 9 bases between. The CDR3 spans 14 residues. CDR1 and CDR2 from the germline V gene are MNHEY and SVGAGI. The DNA for the CDR3 is TGTGCCAGCAGTTATCGTCAAGAGAACACTGAAGCTTTCTTT. Translating it yields CASSYRQENTEAFF.

Only a few counts were recorded for this clonotype. This chain links TRBV24-1 with TRBJ1-1; D uncertain. V was cut by 1 base and J by 6 bases, with 8 bases left in between. This CDR3 is built from 13 residues. CDR1 is KGHDR and CDR2 is SFDVKD in the germline V gene. CDR3 in DNA: TGTGCCACCAGTGATTTTGCTGGGTCTGAAGCTTTCTTT. Translation: CATSDFAGSEAFF.

In its sample, this clonotype was seen a few times. The gene calls are TRBV3-1 and TRBJ1-5; D is undetermined. The V end was cut by 1 base, the J end by 4 bases, with 8 bases between. CDR1 LGHDT and CDR2 YNNKEL come from the germline V gene (reference sequence). This CDR3 is 14 amino acids long. CDR3 in amino acids: CASSQADGNQPQHF. For the CDR3, the DNA is TGTGCCAGCAGCCAAGCCGACGGGAATCAGCCCCAGCATTTT.

This clonotype has at least ten counts. The rearrangement links TRBV29-1 to TRBJ2-5; 7 nucleotides align to TRBD1. This CDR3 spans 13 amino acids. Trimming took 6 bases from V and 4 from J; bases not matched to a gene: 8. Germline assignment: CDR1 SQVTM and CDR2 ANQGSEA. The CDR3 loop reads CSVEQGMGETQYF. CDR3 nucleotide sequence: TGCAGCGTCGAACAGGGGATGGGAGAGACCCAGTACTTC.

J is TRBJ2-5 and V is TRBV10-2, with a possible D match to TRBD1 (6 bases). This CDR3 has 14 amino acids. Looked up from germline, CDR1 is WSHSY and CDR2 is SAAADI. V shed 4 bases and J shed 2 bases, with 11 bases lying between them. This chain's CDR3 is CASSGRQAQETQYF. CDR3 sequence (DNA): TGCGCCAGCAGTGGGAGACAGGCACAAGAGACCCAGTACTTC.

The chain has TRBV7-2 and TRBJ2-7, with D hard to call. The V gene's germline CDR1 is SGHTA and CDR2 FQGNSA. The CDR3 is made up of 12 amino acids. Trimming stripped 2 bases from V and 3 bases from J, with 5 bases between. CDR3 loop: CASSLQSYEQYF. The CDR3 bases are TGTGCCAGCAGCTTACAGAGCTACGAGCAGTACTTC.

This chain connects TRBV21-1 to TRBJ2-5; the table's D call TRBD1 went unverified against the DNA. TRBV21-1 is termed a pseudogene. This CDR3 has 16 amino acids. The CDR3 reads CASSKDPGPGYGTQYF. The DNA for the CDR3 is TGTGCCAGCAGCAAAGATCCTGGGCCGGGGTACGGGACCCAGTACTTC.

This clonotype was observed a few times. Here the CDR3 DNA reads TGTGCCAGCAGCGGAACAGGGGACTATGAGCAGTTCTTC. It specifies CASSGTGDYEQFF. The V gene is TRBV5-5, the J gene TRBJ2-1; the D gene is possibly TRBD1 (7 bases). This CDR3 spans 13 amino acids. V gave up 4 bases and J gave up 8 bases, with 13 bases separating them. Germline V gene data show CDR1 as SGHKS and CDR2 as YYEKEE (reference sequence). The whole variable domain, filled in from reference TRBV5-5 and TRBJ2-1, reads DAGVTQSPTHLIKTRGQQVTLRCSPISGHKSVSWYQQVLGQGPQFIFQYYEKEERGRGNFPDRFSARQFPNYSSELNVNALLLGDSALYLCASSGTGDYEQFFGPGTRLTVL.

This clonotype was counted only a few times. The chain carries TRBV12-3 or TRBV12-4 and TRBJ2-7; 9 nucleotides agree with TRBD1. After removal of 6 bases from V and 3 bases from J, the junction contained 6 bases not matched to a gene. The length of the CDR3 is 14 residues. DNA of the CDR3: TGTGCCAGCAGAGCCGGGACAGGGTTCTACGAGCAGTACTTC. It translates to CASRAGTGFYEQYF.

This clonotype turned up a few times. The V call is TRBV20-1, the J call TRBJ2-1; 8 bases match TRBD2. From germline, CDR1 is DFQATT and CDR2 SNEGSKA (reference sequence). This CDR3 has 14 residues. Germline trimming cut 3 bases from V and 3 bases from J; bases unmatched to any gene: 4. CDR3 region: CSARVGRVYNEQFF. CDR3 bases: TGCAGTGCTAGGGTCGGGAGGGTCTACAATGAGCAGTTCTTC.

This chain joins TRBV4-1 and TRBJ2-1; D gene uncertain. There are 15 residues in the CDR3. V dropped 1 base and J dropped 7 bases, with 14 bases sitting between them. The germline V gene encodes CDR1 MGHRA and CDR2 YSYEKL. This chain's CDR3 is CASSQGSNPRNEQFF. CDR3 in DNA: TGCGCCAGCAGCCAAGGGTCGAATCCTAGAAATGAGCAGTTCTTC.

V and J are TRBV15 and TRBJ2-6; D is unresolved. V dropped 3 bases and J dropped 0 bases, with 12 bases sitting between them. The CDR3 is made up of 17 amino acids. CDR1 and CDR2 (germline): LNHNV, YYDKDF (reference sequence). As DNA, the CDR3 is TGTGCCACCAGCAGGGTAGGACGGACCTCTGGGGCCAACGTCCTGACTTTC. Amino acids: CATSRVGRTSGANVLTF.

There are a few counts of this clonotype. The chain couples TRBV29-1 to TRBJ2-5, with 9 bases matching TRBD2. V shed 4 bases and J 1 base; nucleotides not matched to a gene: 16. The CDR3 length is 18 residues. The germline CDR1 and CDR2 sequences are SQVTM and ANQGSEA. In DNA form, the CDR3 reads TGCAGCGTTGCGGGTTTGTTGTTAGCGGGAGATGCCCAAGAGACCCAGTACTTC. Translated: CSVAGLLLAGDAQETQYF. The full variable domain, with the rest looked up from reference TRBV29-1 and TRBJ2-5, is SAVISQKPSRDICQRGTSLTIQCQVDSQVTMMFWYRQQPGQSLTLIATANQGSEATYESGFVIDKFPISRPNLTFSTLTVSNMSPEDSSIYLCSVAGLLLAGDAQETQYFGPGTRLLVL.

Worth noting for this clonotype: A much larger clone differs by one base, so this may be a read error. The chain recombines TRBV20-1 with TRBJ2-5, with D possibly matching TRBD2 (6 bases). The germline gives CDR1 DFQATT, CDR2 SNEGSKA (reference sequence). This CDR3 is built from 16 residues. The CDR3 is CCARSMAAGPQETQYF. Written as DNA, the CDR3 is TGCTGTGCTAGGTCGATGGCTGCGGGGCCTCAAGAGACCCAGTACTTC.

The chain couples TRBV25-1 to TRBJ1-1; no clear D gene. The germline V and J ends were trimmed by 4 bases and 1 base, with 7 bases remaining between them. The CDR3 has 13 residues. From germline, CDR1 is MGHDK and CDR2 SYGVNS. CDR3 protein: CASSALPNTEAFF. CDR3 nucleotides: TGTGCCAGCAGTGCCCTGCCGAACACTGAAGCTTTCTTT.

This clonotype was seen at least ten times. The V call is TRBV5-6, the J call TRBJ2-2; D not resolved. Per the germline V gene, CDR1 is SGHDT and CDR2 is YYEEEE. Trimming left V 2 bases short and J 5 bases short, with 4 bases between. The CDR3 sequence is 12 residues long. The CDR3, as DNA: TGTGCCAGCAGCTTAGAAACCGGGGAGCTGTTTTTT. Its translation is CASSLETGELFF.

The sample holds a few counts of this clonotype. This chain uses TRBV5-8 with TRBJ1-1; possibly TRBD1 for D (5 bases). The germline V and J ends were trimmed by 7 bases and 4 bases, with 14 bases remaining between them. The CDR3 is 13 residues long. Looked up from germline, CDR1 is SGHTS and CDR2 is YDEGEE. The DNA for the CDR3 is TGTGCCAGCCCCGGGGGAGGGGTCACTGAAGCTTTCTTT. It translates to CASPGGGVTEAFF.

This clonotype was detected ten times or more. The chain uses TRBV5-1 and TRBJ1-5; no firm D call. Germline loops: CDR1 SGHRS, CDR2 YFSETQ. The germline V and J ends were trimmed by 0 bases and 3 bases, with 16 bases remaining between them. The CDR3 runs to 17 residues. The CDR3 DNA sequence: TGCGCCAGCAGCTTGGCTTTTGATTACCGCATCAATCAGCCCCAGCATTTT. Its translation: CASSLAFDYRINQPQHF.

This clonotype has just a few counts. The V call is TRBV7-2, the J call TRBJ2-7; D might be TRBD2 (6 bases). Germline V gene data show CDR1 as SGHTA and CDR2 as FQGNSA. There are 15 residues in the CDR3. V was shortened by 1 base and J by 3 bases, with 13 bases between the two germline ends. CDR3 DNA sequence: TGTGCCAGCAGCTTAGGGACTATCCCATTCTACGAGCAGTACTTC. This gives the protein CASSLGTIPFYEQYF. The full variable domain, its missing parts supplied by reference TRBV7-2 and TRBJ2-7, is GAGVSQSPSNKVTEKGKDVELRCDPISGHTALYWYRQSLGQGLEFLIYFQGNSAPDKSGLPSDRFSAERTGGSVSTLTIQRTQQEDSAVYLCASSLGTIPFYEQYFGPGTRLTVT.

There are a few counts of this clonotype. The J gene is TRBJ2-3, the V gene TRBV27, with D perhaps TRBD1 or TRBD2 (5 bases each). The CDR3 spans 16 residues. Germline V CDR1 and CDR2: MNHEY, SMNVEV (reference sequence). Trimming removed 2 bases from V and 3 bases from J, with 15 bases in between. CDR3 loop: CASSLKTPRGTDTQYF. The CDR3 coding sequence is TGTGCCAGCAGTTTAAAGACTCCGAGGGGTACAGATACGCAGTATTTT.

This clonotype was counted at least ten times. The chain couples TRBV24-1 to TRBJ2-1, with 7 bases that match TRBD2. The CDR3 is made up of 16 amino acids. Germline V gene sequence: CDR1 KGHDR, CDR2 SFDVKD. The ends lost 4 bases at V and 2 bases at J; junction bases unmatched: 7. The CDR3 spells CATSESTGTTYNEQFF. CDR3 nucleotides: TGTGCCACCAGTGAATCGACCGGGACTACCTACAATGAGCAGTTCTTC.